The T cell receptor (beta chain) described here comes from a study of identical twins listed by TCRdb under 2016. For context, the study as a whole: TCR alpha and beta repertoires from monozygotic twins, unrelated adults of various ages and cord blood were deep-sequenced to test whether fetal clonotypes persist. To rule out contamination, the twin experiments were replicated at different times with different library preparation protocols. General study outcomes and caveats: Invariant T cells such as MAIT and iNKT could partly confound zero-insertion analyses, although diverse VJ usage argued against such confounding for most clonotypes. Out-of-frame TCR alpha sharing in monozygotic twins was systematically underestimated by recombination models, whereas sharing between unrelated individuals was in agreement with the recombination models. Conclusions relied on cross-sectional statistical analysis, since the same donors could not be followed over many years. Fewer insertions were carried by abundant cord blood beta clonotypes, a similar but weaker trend appeared in young adult naive repertoires, and no such trend appeared in memory repertoires. Compared with coincidental sharing between unrelated individuals, out-of-frame TCR alpha sequences shared between twins had an excess of sequences with low generation probability. Excess twin sharing in beta out-of-frame sequences was weaker because fewer shared sequences lowered the signal-to-noise ratio.

Library preparation used 5' RACE. For sequencing, an Illumina HiSeq 2000 was employed. A universal primer binding site was introduced by template switching, and a unique molecular identifier was present in the final cDNA, enabling accurate counting of TCR cDNA molecules. Specific primers in the conserved constant-segment region were used to synthesize first-strand cDNA for the TCR alpha and beta chains. To control for contamination, each cDNA library was double barcoded with a SMART-Mk sample barcode plus Illumina barcodes. TruSeq adapter sequences, together with Illumina sample barcodes, were added in two successive PCR steps. TCR alpha and beta cDNA libraries were sequenced on the Illumina HiSeq platform with custom primers. Processing in the source paper ran as follows. Unique molecular identifiers were extracted from raw reads with MiGEC, and CDR3 positions were determined with MiXCR. Recombination models were inferred per individual with the repgenHMM and IGoR tools using an EM algorithm. The analysis of shared clonotypes was done with the tcR package in R, with sharing normalized by the product of cloneset sizes. To study raw recombination free of thymic and clonal selection effects, out-of-frame nonproductive sequences were analyzed. The public reads were reanalyzed by TCRdb: fastp trimming at Q25, MiXCR alignment, in-frame beta chains only. A single entry per CDR3 protein holds the most common genes and DNA from its merged rows. Here the V and J calls rest on TCRdb's processing, not on the authors' analysis. This sample gives under 800,000 distinct CDR3 sequences in total; 21% of them show up just once. The ten most abundant clones make up roughly 4% of the sample.

Every donor in the study was a healthy Caucasian. The twin cohort comprised three pairs of female monozygotic twins, all aged about 18 to 29 years. Peripheral blood mononuclear cells were the source from which RNA for the TCR libraries was isolated. This clonotype was detected only a few times. It has no known antigen specificity. One base away there is no much larger clone; base qualities are not given. The CDR3 has 15 amino acids, counting the end cysteine and phenylalanine. CDR3 DNA is the only sequence kept; it has 45 bases, read in frame from the first base. CDR1 SQVTM and CDR2 ANQGSEA were looked up in the germline V gene. V trim: 6 bases; J trim: 5 bases; unmatched bases: 15. A further study also used this sample, focusing on T cells expressing NK-cell markers. As that second study puts it: TCR beta-chain repertoires were profiled in sorted CD3+CD56+NKG2C+, CD3+CD56+NKG2C- and CD3+CD56-NKG2C+ T-cell subsets from several donors. Among the eight sequenced donors, seven were HCMV-seropositive and one was HCMV-seronegative. To restrict sorting to alphabetaTCR-expressing T cells, an anti-gammadeltaTCR antibody was added in several experiments. For about 6 donors, the dominant CD3+CD56+NKG2C+ clonotypes were among the top 10 CD8+ clonotypes and accounted for about 1.0-7.5% of CD8+ T cells. Those dominant clonotypes were again the most abundant among CD3+CD56-NKG2C+ cells in a few donors, at about 25-60.1%. Whether the expanded NKG2C-expressing T cell clones were specific for HCMV antigens was left unclear. Randomly selected healthy volunteers, three men and five women, were used as the eight sequenced donors. HCMV serostatus was determined by detecting HCMV-specific IgG in serum with a commercial ELISA kit. For over five donors, unsorted PBMC were also used to sequence bulk peripheral blood T-cell repertoires. MIGEC was used to demultiplex reads and group the reads by UMI, and MiTCR was used to assemble and quantify clonotypes. To exclude erroneous sequences, only TCR cDNA sequences supported by at least two reads were retained. The tcR package was used for downstream repertoire analysis, and clonotypes were matched across fractions by CDR3 nucleotide sequence plus V segment. VDJmatch was used to annotate antigen specificity against VDJdb, with one amino acid substitution in CDR3 allowed.

The sample comprised PBMCs. The chain joins TRBV29-1 to TRBJ1-1; the central 7 bases match TRBD1. The clonotype was recovered from a young woman in good health. The nucleotide sequence is TGCAGCGTGGGGAGGGTGGCAGGGGGTAGGACTGAAGCTTTCTTT. This codes for CSVGRVAGGRTEAFF.